Below, 7 T cell receptor beta chains from the same sample are listed, as sequenced in a study of blood T cell repertoires in COVID-19. Repertoires were generated with immunoSEQ multiplex PCR, while TCRdb's copy carries only in-frame clones and drops some. The data show over 150,000 clones, roughly 90% seen once. Specimen: peripheral blood. The receptors stem from a man aged 18-30 years with COVID-19, enrolled during active disease.

The gene calls are TRBV12-3 or TRBV12-4 and TRBJ2-1; TRBD2 might be the D (5 bases). The germline V and J ends were trimmed by 2 bases and 6 bases, with 8 bases remaining between them. The CDR3 runs to 13 residues. The CDR3, as DNA: TGTGCCAGCAGTTTAAGTCGGGGCAATGAGCAGTTCTTC. Translated, it gives CASSLSRGNEQFF.

In nucleotides, the CDR3 is TGTGCCAGGGAATGGCAGGACTACTACAATGAGCAGTTCTTC. Residues: CAREWQDYYNEQFF. The V and J genes are TRBV6-8 and TRBJ2-1; TRBD2 is a possible D gene (6 bases). The CDR3 is 14 amino acids. Germline CDR1 MNHGY, CDR2 SAAAGT. With 9 bases removed from V and 3 bases from J, the gap between germline ends came to 15 bases.

The rearrangement joins TRBV27 to TRBJ2-7, with D perhaps TRBD1 (5 bases). Germline-derived CDR1 and CDR2 are MNHEY and SMNVEV (reference sequence). The ends were cut back, 5 bases at V and 2 bases at J, with 16 bases in the middle. The CDR3 runs to 15 residues. CDR3 sequence: CASSPRFSRAYEQYF. The CDR3 DNA reads TGTGCCAGCAGTCCAAGGTTTAGCAGGGCCTACGAGCAGTACTTC.

The rearrangement joins TRBV6-5 to TRBJ1-2; 11 bases are a match to TRBD1. This CDR3 has 15 amino acids. The ends lost 7 bases at V and 4 bases at J; junction bases unmatched: 8. Germline CDR1 MNHEY, CDR2 SVGAGI. CDR3 amino acids: CASTRTGGAGYGYTF. The CDR3 DNA is TGTGCCAGCACCCGGACAGGGGGCGCCGGCTATGGCTACACCTTC.

In nucleotides, the CDR3 is TGTGCCAGCAGTTCACAGGGGAACACTGAAGCTTTCTTT. Translation: CASSSQGNTEAFF. This sequence joins TRBV28 and TRBJ1-1; D possibly corresponds to TRBD1 (6 bases). Germline CDR1 MDHEN, CDR2 SYDVKM. The CDR3 runs 13 residues. V lost 4 bases and J lost 1, with 7 bases in between.

The chain has TRBV4-3 and TRBJ1-2, with D maybe TRBD1 (5 bases). The CDR3 extends over 20 amino acids. Germline CDR1 LGHNA, CDR2 YSLEER. Trimming shortened V by 2 bases and J by 1 base, and 26 bases separated the two germline ends. In DNA form, the CDR3 reads TGCGCCAGCAGCCAAAACTCATTCCGGGGGGTGGAGGGCGATAACTATGGCTACACCTTC. Amino acid sequence: CASSQNSFRGVEGDNYGYTF.

Only a few counts were recorded for this clone. The sample holds other DNA sequences that translate to the same CDR3. The chain links TRBV19 to TRBJ1-5; D is unresolved. CDR3 length: 14 amino acids. Germline V gives CDR1 LNHDA, CDR2 SQIVND (reference sequence). V was cut by 1 base and J by 1 base, with 5 bases left in between. In DNA form, the CDR3 reads TGTGCCAGTAGTATAGGGGCCAGCAATCAGCCCCAGCATTTT. This encodes CASSIGASNQPQHF. The full variable domain, completed using reference TRBV19 and TRBJ1-5, is DGGITQSPKYLFRKEGQNVTLSCEQNLNHDAMYWYRQDPGQGLRLIYYSQIVNDFQKGDIAEGYSVSREKKESFPLTVTSAQKNPTAFYLCASSIGASNQPQHFGDGTRLSIL.